These 20 T cell receptor beta chains were sequenced from one sample in a study of early T cells in non-severe SARS-CoV-2 infection. MiXCR, applied by TCRdb to the 5' RACE reads, yields one record per CDR3 protein. The sample lists under 45,000 distinct CDR3 sequences, less than 6.5% occurring once. The sequencing used whole blood, collected at baseline. All receptors derive from an adult who was a healthcare worker with PCR-confirmed SARS-CoV-2 infection or an uninfected control (not recorded which).

This clonotype was found many times. V usage is TRBV20-1 and J usage is TRBJ1-1; D gene ambiguous. CDR3 size: 12 residues. Germline V gives CDR1 DFQATT, CDR2 SNEGSKA (reference sequence). Trimming left V 8 bases short and J 7 bases short, with 17 bases between. CDR3 nucleotide sequence: TGCAGTCGTGGACTGCGCAGAGGTGAAGCTTTCTTT. As protein: CSRGLRRGEAFF.

This clonotype was observed a handful of times. The chain combines TRBV9 with TRBJ2-3, with 10 bases lining up with TRBD2. The length of the CDR3 is 16 residues. Germline lookup yields CDR1 SGDLS and CDR2 YYNGEE. J was trimmed by 4 bases and V by 4 bases; bases with no gene match: 9. CDR3 loop: CASSLLAGVGSDTQYF. CDR3 coding DNA: TGTGCCAGCAGCCTTCTAGCGGGAGTGGGATCAGATACGCAGTATTTT.

This clonotype came up many times. V gene TRBV6-6 combines with J gene TRBJ2-4; 7 nucleotides line up with TRBD2. After removal of 6 bases from V and 0 bases from J, the junction contained 8 bases not matched to a gene. CDR3 length: 16 amino acids. Looked up from germline, CDR1 is MNHNY and CDR2 is SVGAGI (reference sequence). The CDR3 region is CASRYLADLAKNIQYF. CDR3 nucleotides: TGTGCCAGCAGGTACCTAGCGGATCTAGCCAAAAACATTCAGTACTTC.

V usage is TRBV7-7 and J usage is TRBJ2-3, with D tentatively TRBD1 (6 bases). V gave up 4 bases and J gave up 10 bases, with 15 bases separating them. This CDR3 region has 13 residues. Germline V gene data show CDR1 as SSHAT and CDR2 as FNYEAQ (reference sequence). Here the CDR3 reads CASSSNTGSAQYF. The CDR3, as DNA: TGTGCCAGCAGCTCAAATACAGGGTCGGCGCAGTATTTT.

This clonotype showed up just a few times. J is TRBJ1-1 and V is TRBV7-2; 8 bases line up with TRBD1. With V trimmed by 5 bases and J by 6 bases, 14 bases remained unmatched. This CDR3 region has 16 residues. Germline CDR1 is SGHTA and CDR2 is FQGNSA. CDR3 DNA sequence: TGTGCCAGCAGCCTCAGGGGGCTGGGGGCGATAGCTGAAGCTTTCTTT. Protein: CASSLRGLGAIAEAFF.

This clonotype was seen repeatedly, ten times or more. The J gene is TRBJ2-3, the V gene TRBV20-1, with 10 bases that match TRBD1. This CDR3 has 15 residues. The germline CDR1 and CDR2 sequences are DFQATT and SNEGSKA (reference sequence). J gave up 4 bases and V 3 bases, and 7 bases lay outside the gene matches. In nucleotides, the CDR3 is TGCAGTGCTAGGACAGGGGGCGCGAGGTCAGATACGCAGTATTTT. Its translation is CSARTGGARSDTQYF.

This clonotype appeared a few times. The chain employs TRBV9 and TRBJ2-7; 9 bases map to TRBD2. V shed 4 bases and J 6 bases; nucleotides not matched to a gene: 14. Germline-derived CDR1 and CDR2 are SGDLS and YYNGEE. The CDR3 runs 16 residues. The chain's CDR3 is CASSLRGTSLSGEQYF. DNA for the CDR3: TGTGCCAGCAGCCTTAGAGGGACTAGCCTTTCGGGCGAGCAGTACTTC.

The sample holds many counts of this clonotype. This sequence joins TRBV6-2 or TRBV6-3 and TRBJ2-3; 13 positions match TRBD2. After removal of 9 bases from V and 10 bases from J, the junction contained 13 bases not matched to a gene. The CDR3 runs 15 residues. Looked up from germline, CDR1 is MNHEY and CDR2 is SVGEGT. CDR3 nucleotides: TGTGCCAGTCGCAGGGGACTAGCGGGACAGACACCGCAGTATTTT. Amino acid sequence: CASRRGLAGQTPQYF.

This clonotype has ten or more counts. The V and J genes are TRBV18 and TRBJ2-3; D gene unclear. Germline loops: CDR1 KGHSH, CDR2 LQKENI. This CDR3 comprises 14 residues. V gave up 4 bases and J gave up 0 bases, with 8 bases separating them. The CDR3 region is CASSRDGSTDTQYF. CDR3 sequence (DNA): TGTGCCAGCTCACGCGACGGGAGCACAGATACGCAGTATTTT.

This clonotype was observed at least ten times. The CDR3 reads CASSLGGAGRSGDQPQHF. The DNA of the CDR3 is TGTGCCAGCAGCTTAGGAGGAGCGGGCAGATCAGGCGATCAGCCCCAGCATTTT. V usage is TRBV11-2 and J usage is TRBJ1-5; D unresolved. The germline V and J ends were trimmed by 1 base and 5 bases, with 21 bases remaining between them. The CDR3 has 18 amino acids. Germline CDR1 SGHAT, CDR2 FQNNGV.

In its sample, this clonotype was seen a few times. The chain is built from TRBV28 and TRBJ2-1; either TRBD1 or TRBD2 may supply D (7 bases each). This CDR3 comprises 14 residues. CDR1 is MDHEN and CDR2 is SYDVKM in the germline V gene. V gave up 5 bases and J gave up 7 bases, with 15 bases separating them. The CDR3 protein is CASSPAQGGNEQFF. The CDR3 region has the DNA TGTGCCAGCAGTCCAGCGCAGGGGGGGAATGAGCAGTTCTTC. The variable domain in full, with the rest retrieved from reference TRBV28 and TRBJ2-1, is DVKVTQSSRYLVKRTGEKVFLECVQDMDHENMFWYRQDPGLGLRLIYFSYDVKMKEKGDIPEGYSVSREKKERFSLILESASTNQTSMYLCASSPAQGGNEQFFGPGTRLTVL.

This clonotype has a count of ten or more. This chain joins TRBV4-1 and TRBJ2-1; 9 nucleotides agree with TRBD2. The V gene end was trimmed by 6 bases and the J gene end by 0 bases; junction bases not matched to a gene: 12. The CDR3 is 18 residues long. CDR1 and CDR2 from the germline V gene are MGHRA and YSYEKL. The CDR3 protein is CASSPKGAGGNSYNEQFF. The CDR3 DNA reads TGCGCCAGCAGTCCGAAGGGGGCGGGAGGGAACTCCTACAATGAGCAGTTCTTC.

This clonotype occurred many times. The chain uses TRBV20-1 and TRBJ2-2; D not resolved. The CDR3 is 12 amino acids. V was pared by 3 bases and J by 3 bases, with 5 bases between. Germline CDR1 reads DFQATT; CDR2 reads SNEGSKA (reference sequence). The CDR3 bases are TGCAGTGCTAGTTCCCACACCGGGGAGCTGTTTTTT. Translation: CSASSHTGELFF.

In DNA, the CDR3 is TGTGCCAGCAGCTTACCAGCTTCCTACGAGCAGTACGTC. It specifies CASSLPASYEQYV. The rearrangement joins TRBV7-9 to TRBJ2-7; unclear D gene. CDR1 and CDR2 (germline): SEHNR, FQNEAQ (reference sequence). The CDR3 covers 13 residues. V was pared by 2 bases and J by 1 base, with 6 bases between.

This clonotype was observed at least ten times. The CDR3 nucleotides are TGTGCCAGCAGCTCCCGGGACAGGGTCTTTGGCTACACCTTC. Its protein product is CASSSRDRVFGYTF. V gene TRBV7-2 combines with J gene TRBJ1-2; 9 nucleotides match TRBD1. The J segment lost 7 bases and the V segment lost 4 bases, leaving 7 bases of the junction unmatched. The CDR3 runs to 14 residues. Germline V gene data show CDR1 as SGHTA and CDR2 as FQGNSA.

This clonotype occurred many times. The chain is built from TRBV5-1 and TRBJ2-1; D not certain. The V gene lost 2 bases and the J gene lost 2 bases, with 14 bases spanning the gap. Per germline, CDR1 SGHRS and CDR2 YFSETQ. The CDR3 extends over 16 amino acids. The DNA of the CDR3 is TGCGCCAGCAGCTTTTCTGGGTCTGGTGCCTACAATGAGCAGTTCTTC. This translates into CASSFSGSGAYNEQFF.

V and J are TRBV29-1 and TRBJ2-3; no definite D call. Germline-derived CDR1 and CDR2 are SQVTM and ANQGSEA. The CDR3 length is 18 residues. Trimming removed 0 bases from V and 5 bases from J, with 24 bases in between. In DNA, the CDR3 is TGCAGCGTTGAAGATCCCTTTTACCTCCCTTTAGACGGAGATACGCAGTATTTT. Its translation is CSVEDPFYLPLDGDTQYF.

This clonotype was observed at least ten times. The chain employs TRBV6-1 and TRBJ2-2; the D gene is possibly TRBD2 (6 bases). Looked up from germline, CDR1 is MNHNS and CDR2 is SASEGT. This CDR3 has 13 residues. V was clipped by 7 bases and J by 5 bases, with 11 bases between them. The CDR3 reads CASTIGRTGELFF. For the CDR3, the DNA is TGTGCCAGCACTATAGGGAGGACCGGGGAGCTGTTTTTT.

This clonotype was recorded at least ten times. The genes are TRBV20-1 and TRBJ2-1, with 12 bases identical to TRBD2. The CDR3 spans 13 residues. V was clipped by 6 bases and J by 8 bases; unmatched bases: 5. CDR1 and CDR2 (germline): DFQATT, SNEGSKA (reference sequence). The CDR3, as DNA: TGCAGTGCCCCTAGCGGGAGGGGCCATGAGCAGTTCTTC. This gives the protein CSAPSGRGHEQFF.

This clonotype was recorded at least ten times. V gene TRBV30 combines with J gene TRBJ2-1; D not resolved. Trimming took 3 bases from V and 4 from J, leaving 7 bases between them. The germline V gene has CDR1 GTSNPN and CDR2 SVGIG (reference sequence). This CDR3 comprises 12 residues. The CDR3 region has the DNA TGTGCCTGGAGCCTTGGTTACAATGAGCAGTTCTTC. It translates to CAWSLGYNEQFF.